A few counts support the clone carrying this T cell receptor (beta chain). Its target is unknown. The CDR3 runs 19 residues. Germline CDR1 is SGHAT and CDR2 is FQNNGV. The V gene end was trimmed by 4 bases and the J gene end by 2 bases; junction bases not matched to a gene: 16. The sample is drawn from a study of cytomegalovirus exposure and HLA in healthy donors. General study points: Exclusion as indistinguishable affected some V segments, including TRBV6-2 and TRBV6-3. The study listed under 200 cytomegalovirus-associated TCR beta chains. In a later analysis, HLA-associated TCR beta chains were more clonally expanded than equally common others. Researchers reported from a later analysis that most CMV-associated TCR beta chains appeared HLA-restricted.

A multiplex PCR was run with 60 Vbeta primers and 13 Jbeta primers. This table comes from immunoSEQ multiplex PCR, and its TCRdb copy is limited to in-frame clones, with some not included. The profile covers some 140,000 clones, with around four fifths appearing a single time and 1.5% taken by the ten largest. This TCR came from a man aged 35-49 years in good health and CMV-seronegative. The V and J genes are TRBV11-2 and TRBJ2-3; 9 bases are shared with TRBD2. Source material: PBMCs. The CDR3 protein is CASSSYPRLAGGITDTQYF. The DNA for the CDR3 is TGTGCCAGCAGCTCCTACCCCCGACTCGCGGGGGGGATCACAGATACGCAGTATTTT.